A single sample is the source of the 11 T cell receptor beta chains below, sequenced in a study of blood T cells in healthy people across ages (dated by TCRdb to between 2015 and 2017). Receptors were amplified or captured by 5' RACE. Reads for this sample came from an Illumina HiSeq 2500. A second roughly 6 to 12 cycle PCR used a sample-barcoded 5' primer and a J-beta primer mix. Starting from the raw public reads, TCRdb applied fastp trimming at Q25, assembled clones with MiXCR and retained in-frame beta chains. Every distinct CDR3 protein forms one entry, paired with its most common genes and DNA. Present in this sample are about a million distinct CDR3 sequences, 45% to 50% of which were seen just once. Around an eighth of the sample lies in the top ten. The sample taken for sequencing was blood. The receptors were gathered from a man younger than 45 in good health.

CDR3 nucleotides: TGTGCCTGGAGGGTAAACAGGGCGTTCGGCTACACCTTC. Translation gives CAWRVNRAFGYTF. V usage is TRBV30 and J usage is TRBJ1-2, with a tentative D call TRBD1 (6 bases). The CDR3 has 13 amino acids. The ends were cut back, 3 bases at V and 8 bases at J, with 16 bases in the middle. Germline lookup yields CDR1 GTSNPN and CDR2 SVGIG (reference sequence).

Of note for this clonotype: A read error may account for a junction end that differs from germline. The rearrangement uses TRBV6-1 and TRBJ1-5; D gene uncertain. Germline CDR1 is MNHNS and CDR2 is SASEGT. The CDR3 runs 15 residues. CDR3 DNA: TGTGCTAGCATGTATACAGCGTATAGCAATCAGCCCCAGCATTTT. This translates into CASMYTAYSNQPQHF.

The DNA for the CDR3 is TGTGCCAGCAGTCCGACGGGAGGACGACAGCCCCAGCATTTT. It codes for CASSPTGGRQPQHF. The V and J genes are TRBV27 and TRBJ1-5; D remains unclear. Per the germline V gene, CDR1 is MNHEY and CDR2 is SMNVEV (reference sequence). The CDR3 extends over 14 amino acids. Trimming pared 5 bases from V and 7 bases from J, leaving 15 bases between.

This chain links TRBV7-3 with TRBJ2-3; 8 bases fit TRBD2. The CDR3 is 18 residues long. J was trimmed by 6 bases and V by 2 bases; bases with no gene match: 16. In germline, CDR1 is SGHTA, CDR2 FQGTGA. This chain's CDR3 is CASSLFGASGGAADTQYF. The CDR3 DNA follows: TGTGCCAGCAGCTTATTCGGGGCTTCCGGGGGGGCTGCGGATACGCAGTATTTT. The full variable domain, in which reference TRBV7-3 and TRBJ2-3 provide the parts outside the CDR3, is GAGVSQTPSNKVTEKGKYVELRCDPISGHTALYWYRQSLGQGPEFLIYFQGTGAADDSGLPNDRFFAVRPEGSVSTLKIQRTERGDSAVYLCASSLFGASGGAADTQYFGPGTRLTVL.

The genes are TRBV28 and TRBJ1-2; TRBD1 matches 10 bases. V was clipped by 2 bases and J by 3 bases; unmatched bases: 9. CDR1 and CDR2 from the germline V gene are MDHEN and SYDVKM. The CDR3 covers 17 residues. The CDR3 reads CASSLIHRDRGYYGYTF. The DNA for the CDR3 is TGTGCCAGCAGTTTAATCCATCGGGACAGGGGATACTATGGCTACACCTTC.

Comments on this clonotype: Germline and junction disagree at one end, which may indicate a read error. The chain has TRBV3-1 and TRBJ2-1, with D possibly being TRBD2 (6 bases). Per germline, CDR1 LGHDT and CDR2 YNNKEL (reference sequence). The CDR3 extends over 13 amino acids. CDR3: CASSLRGGGERFF. CDR3 nucleotides: TGTGCCAGCAGCCTGCGGGGCGGCGGTGAGCGGTTCTTC.

The table lists this clonotype with many counts. V gene TRBV7-3 combines with J gene TRBJ2-3, with 8 bases fitting TRBD1. The germline gives CDR1 SGHTA, CDR2 FQGTGA. Trimming cost V 1 base and J 4 bases; bases outside gene matches: 13. This CDR3 is 18 amino acids long. The CDR3 loop reads CASSLKGGRGLQADTQYF. The CDR3 DNA reads TGTGCCAGCAGCTTAAAAGGAGGCAGGGGGCTTCAAGCAGATACGCAGTATTTT.

J is TRBJ1-6 and V is TRBV7-2; D remains ambiguous. The CDR3 runs to 16 residues. Germline CDR1 and CDR2: SGHTA and FQGNSA. Trimming removed 2 bases from V and 5 bases from J, with 13 bases in between. Here the CDR3 reads CASSLNGVNNNSPLHF. CDR3 sequence (DNA): TGTGCCAGCAGCTTAAATGGGGTTAATAATAATTCACCCCTCCACTTT.

The chain joins TRBV20-1 to TRBJ2-4, with 10 bases aligning to TRBD2. The CDR3 runs 19 residues. Germline V lookup: CDR1 DFQATT, CDR2 SNEGSKA (reference sequence). The V segment lost 0 bases and the J segment 0 bases; nucleotides outside the gene matches: 11. Here the CDR3 reads CSARDLLAGDLLAKNIQYF. The CDR3 DNA reads TGCAGTGCTAGAGACCTCCTAGCGGGGGACCTCTTAGCCAAAAACATTCAGTACTTC.

This chain uses TRBV27 with TRBJ2-1; D is perhaps TRBD1 (6 bases). The CDR3 is 16 residues long. With 2 bases removed from V and 6 bases from J, the gap between germline ends came to 17 bases. Germline lookup yields CDR1 MNHEY and CDR2 SMNVEV (reference sequence). For the CDR3, the DNA is TGTGCCAGCAGTTTAGAGGTCTGGGGGCGCAGCAATGAGCAGTTCTTC. Protein sequence: CASSLEVWGRSNEQFF.

The chain has TRBV6-2 or TRBV6-3 and TRBJ1-1; possible D gene TRBD1, 5 bases. Trimming stripped 0 bases from V and 3 bases from J, with 8 bases between. CDR1 MNHEY and CDR2 SVGEGT come from the germline V gene. This CDR3 comprises 14 residues. The CDR3 spells CASSYSGEDTEAFF. The CDR3 bases are TGTGCCAGCAGTTACTCAGGGGAGGACACTGAAGCTTTCTTT.